This TCR beta chain was identified in a study of shared clonotypes between healthy human individuals. Study information: For every donor, three CD4 naive, three CD4 memory, two CD8 naive and one CD8 memory plates were used. General study findings and limits: Incompleteness in sorted-subset sequencing, despite large depth, was shown by rarefaction. Compared with memory subsets, naive subsets generally had larger estimated richness.

As to this clone: Its antigen remains unknown.

An assay was performed, and its level was deep. Sequencing used immunoSEQ multiplex PCR; TCRdb keeps in-frame clones, though not all of them. The data show some 980,000 clones, with approximately 76% seen just once and roughly 1.5% held by the top ten. Germline V gives CDR1 MNHNY, CDR2 SVGAGI (reference sequence). Unmatched junction bases numbered 8, after V lost 4 bases and J lost 9 bases. CDR3 length: 13 residues. Specimen: memory CD4+ T cells sorted from blood. Subset reported: CD45RA-negative fraction. The sequence came from a man aged 18 to 29 in good health. The V and J genes are TRBV6-6 and TRBJ1-1; 7 nucleotides align to TRBD1. The CDR3 here is CASSSNDRAKAFF. The CDR3 nucleotides are TGTGCCAGCAGTTCTAATGACAGGGCCAAAGCTTTCTTT.